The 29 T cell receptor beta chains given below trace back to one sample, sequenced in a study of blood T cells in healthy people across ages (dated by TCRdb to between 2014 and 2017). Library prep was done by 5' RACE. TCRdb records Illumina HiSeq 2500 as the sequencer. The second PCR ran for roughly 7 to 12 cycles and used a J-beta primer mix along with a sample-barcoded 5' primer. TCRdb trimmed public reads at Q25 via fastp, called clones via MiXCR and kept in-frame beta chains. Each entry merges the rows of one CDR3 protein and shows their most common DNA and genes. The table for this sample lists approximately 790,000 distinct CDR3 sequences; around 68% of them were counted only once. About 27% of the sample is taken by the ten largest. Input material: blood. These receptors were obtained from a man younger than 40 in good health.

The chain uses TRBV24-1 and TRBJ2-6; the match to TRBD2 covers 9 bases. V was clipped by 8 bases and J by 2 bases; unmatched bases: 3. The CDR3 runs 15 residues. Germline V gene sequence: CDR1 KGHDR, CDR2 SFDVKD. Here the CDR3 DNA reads TGTGCCACCATGGCTAGCGGGGCTGGGGCCAACGTCCTGACTTTC. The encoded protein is CATMASGAGANVLTF.

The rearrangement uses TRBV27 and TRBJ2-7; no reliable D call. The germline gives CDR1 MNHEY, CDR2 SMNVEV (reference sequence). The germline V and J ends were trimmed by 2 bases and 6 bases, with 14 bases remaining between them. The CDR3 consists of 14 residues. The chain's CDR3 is CASSLTRFTTEQYF. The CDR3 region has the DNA TGTGCCAGCAGTTTAACCCGCTTTACAACCGAGCAGTACTTC.

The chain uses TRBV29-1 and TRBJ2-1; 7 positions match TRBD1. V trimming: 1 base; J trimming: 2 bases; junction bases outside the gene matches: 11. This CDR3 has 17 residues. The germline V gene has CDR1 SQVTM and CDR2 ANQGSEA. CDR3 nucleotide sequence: TGCAGCGTTGAAGCCCGACAGGGCCTGAGCCCCTACAATGAGCAGTTCTTC. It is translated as CSVEARQGLSPYNEQFF.

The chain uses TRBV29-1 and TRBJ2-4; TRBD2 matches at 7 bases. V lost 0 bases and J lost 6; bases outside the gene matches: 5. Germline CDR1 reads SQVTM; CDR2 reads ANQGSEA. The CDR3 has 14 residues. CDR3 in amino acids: CSVEDWGEGNIQYF. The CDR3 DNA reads TGCAGCGTTGAAGATTGGGGGGAGGGAAACATTCAGTACTTC.

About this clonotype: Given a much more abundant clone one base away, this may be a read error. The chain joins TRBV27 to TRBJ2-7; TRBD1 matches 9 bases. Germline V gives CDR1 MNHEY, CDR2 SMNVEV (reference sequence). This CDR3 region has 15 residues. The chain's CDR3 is CVSSLYRGPSYEQYF. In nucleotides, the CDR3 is TGTGTCAGCAGTTTATACAGGGGGCCGTCCTACGAGCAGTACTTC.

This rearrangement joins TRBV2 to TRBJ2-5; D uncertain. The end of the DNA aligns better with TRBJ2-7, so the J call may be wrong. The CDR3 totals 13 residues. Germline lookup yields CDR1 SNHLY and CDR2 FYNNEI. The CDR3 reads CASSEDSFYEQYF. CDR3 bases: TGTGCCAGCAGTGAAGACAGCTTCTACGAGCAGTACTTC.

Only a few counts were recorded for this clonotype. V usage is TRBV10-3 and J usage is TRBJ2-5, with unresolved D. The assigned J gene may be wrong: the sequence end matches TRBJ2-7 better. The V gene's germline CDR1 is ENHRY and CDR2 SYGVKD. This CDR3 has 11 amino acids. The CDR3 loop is CAISEADEQYF. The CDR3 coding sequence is TGTGCCATCAGTGAGGCGGACGAGCAGTACTTC.

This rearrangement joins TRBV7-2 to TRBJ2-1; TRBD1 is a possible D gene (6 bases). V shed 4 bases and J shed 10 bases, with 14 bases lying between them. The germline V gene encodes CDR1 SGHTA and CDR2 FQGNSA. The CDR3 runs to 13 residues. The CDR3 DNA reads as TGTGCCAGCAGCTCGCATCAGGGGTACGAGCAGTTCTTC. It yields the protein CASSSHQGYEQFF. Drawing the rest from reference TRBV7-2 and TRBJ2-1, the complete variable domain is GAGVSQSPSNKVTEKGKDVELRCDPISGHTALYWYRQSLGQGLEFLIYFQGNSAPDKSGLPSDRFSAERTGGSVSTLTIQRTQQEDSAVYLCASSSHQGYEQFFGPGTRLTVL.

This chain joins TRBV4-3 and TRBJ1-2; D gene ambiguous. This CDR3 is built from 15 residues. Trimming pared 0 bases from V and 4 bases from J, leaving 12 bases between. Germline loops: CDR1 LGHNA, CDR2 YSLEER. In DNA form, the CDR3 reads TGCGCCAGCAGCCAAGAATTGAACAGAGCCTATGGCTACACCTTC. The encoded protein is CASSQELNRAYGYTF.

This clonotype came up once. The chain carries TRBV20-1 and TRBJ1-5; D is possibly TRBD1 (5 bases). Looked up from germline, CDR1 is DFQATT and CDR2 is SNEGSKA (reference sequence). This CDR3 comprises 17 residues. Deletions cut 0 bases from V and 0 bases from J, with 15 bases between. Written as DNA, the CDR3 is TGCAGTGCTAGAGATGGGGGTCGAGTTTATAGCAATCAGCCCCAGCATTTT. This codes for CSARDGGRVYSNQPQHF.

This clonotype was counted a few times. CDR3 loop: CASRLGPSSSYEQYF. The DNA of the CDR3 is TGCGCCAGCCGCCTGGGACCTTCGAGCTCCTACGAGCAGTACTTC. V and J are TRBV5-1 and TRBJ2-7; TRBD1 or TRBD2 may be the D gene (5 bases each). In germline, CDR1 is SGHRS, CDR2 YFSETQ. Trimming left V 7 bases short and J 0 bases short, with 17 bases between. The CDR3 spans 15 residues.

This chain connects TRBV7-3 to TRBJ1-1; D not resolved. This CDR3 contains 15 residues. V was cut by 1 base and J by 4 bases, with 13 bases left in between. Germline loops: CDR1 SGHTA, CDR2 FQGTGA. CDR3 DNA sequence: TGTGCCAGCAGCTTAAGCCCAGATAGGTTCACTGAAGCTTTCTTT. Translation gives CASSLSPDRFTEAFF. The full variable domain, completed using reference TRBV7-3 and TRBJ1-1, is GAGVSQTPSNKVTEKGKYVELRCDPISGHTALYWYRQSLGQGPEFLIYFQGTGAADDSGLPNDRFFAVRPEGSVSTLKIQRTERGDSAVYLCASSLSPDRFTEAFFGQGTRLTVV.

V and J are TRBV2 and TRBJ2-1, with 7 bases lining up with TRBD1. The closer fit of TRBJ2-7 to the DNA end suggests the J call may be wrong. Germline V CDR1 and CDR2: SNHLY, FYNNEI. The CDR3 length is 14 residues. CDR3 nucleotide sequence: TGTGCCAGCAGACCGGGACAGATCTCCTACGAGCAGTACTTC. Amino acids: CASRPGQISYEQYF.

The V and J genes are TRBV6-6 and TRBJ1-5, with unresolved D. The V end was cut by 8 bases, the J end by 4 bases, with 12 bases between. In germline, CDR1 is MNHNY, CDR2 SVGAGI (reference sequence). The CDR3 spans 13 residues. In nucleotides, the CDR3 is TGTGCCAGCTATAGTGGTTTAAATCAGCCCCAGCATTTT. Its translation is CASYSGLNQPQHF.

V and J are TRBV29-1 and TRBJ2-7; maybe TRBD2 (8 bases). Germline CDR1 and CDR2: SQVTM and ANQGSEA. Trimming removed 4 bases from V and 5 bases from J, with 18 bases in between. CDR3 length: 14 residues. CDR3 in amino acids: CSVAGGTVGDEQYF. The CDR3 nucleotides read TGCAGCGTTGCGGGGGGGACAGTTGGGGACGAGCAGTACTTC.

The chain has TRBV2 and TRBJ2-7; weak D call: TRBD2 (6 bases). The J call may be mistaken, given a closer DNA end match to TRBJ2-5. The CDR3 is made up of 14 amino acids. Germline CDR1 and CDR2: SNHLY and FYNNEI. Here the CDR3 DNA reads TGTGCCAGCAGTGCCCGGGGACTCCAAGAGACCCAGTACTTC. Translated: CASSARGLQETQYF.

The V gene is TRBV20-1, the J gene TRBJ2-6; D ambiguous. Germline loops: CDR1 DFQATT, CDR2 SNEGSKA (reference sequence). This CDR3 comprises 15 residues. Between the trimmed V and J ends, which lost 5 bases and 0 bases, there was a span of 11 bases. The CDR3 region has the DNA TGCAGTGCTGACGCGGACCCCTCTGGGGCCAACGTCCTGACTTTC. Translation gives CSADADPSGANVLTF.

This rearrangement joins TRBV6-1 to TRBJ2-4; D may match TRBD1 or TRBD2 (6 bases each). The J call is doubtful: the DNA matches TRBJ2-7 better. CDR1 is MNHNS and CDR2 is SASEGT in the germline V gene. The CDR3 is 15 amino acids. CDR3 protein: CASRGGKTGGYEQYF. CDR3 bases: TGTGCCAGCAGAGGGGGGAAGACCGGGGGTTACGAGCAGTACTTC.

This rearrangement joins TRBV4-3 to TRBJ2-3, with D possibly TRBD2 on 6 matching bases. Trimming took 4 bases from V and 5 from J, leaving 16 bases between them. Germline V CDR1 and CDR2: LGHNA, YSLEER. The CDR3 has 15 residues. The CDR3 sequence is CASSRNRAEGDTQYF. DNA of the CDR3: TGCGCCAGCAGCCGAAATAGGGCGGAGGGAGATACGCAGTATTTT.

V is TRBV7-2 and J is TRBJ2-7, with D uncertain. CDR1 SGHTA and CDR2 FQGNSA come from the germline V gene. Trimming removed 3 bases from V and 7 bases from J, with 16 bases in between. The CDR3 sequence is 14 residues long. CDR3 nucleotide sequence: TGTGCCAGCAGCTTTACCAAGGGAACGGAGGAGCAGTACTTC. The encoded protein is CASSFTKGTEEQYF.

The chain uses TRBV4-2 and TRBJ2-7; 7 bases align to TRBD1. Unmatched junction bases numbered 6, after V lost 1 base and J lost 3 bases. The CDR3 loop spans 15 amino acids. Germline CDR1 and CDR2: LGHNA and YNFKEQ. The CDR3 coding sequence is TGTGCCAGCAGCCAAGGACAGGGAGTTTACTACGAGCAGTACTTC. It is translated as CASSQGQGVYYEQYF.

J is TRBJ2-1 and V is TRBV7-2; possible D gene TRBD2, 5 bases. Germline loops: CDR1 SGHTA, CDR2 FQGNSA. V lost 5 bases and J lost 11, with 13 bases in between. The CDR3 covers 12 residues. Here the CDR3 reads CASSPKRPKQFF. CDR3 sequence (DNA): TGTGCCAGCAGCCCCAAGCGGCCAAAGCAGTTCTTC. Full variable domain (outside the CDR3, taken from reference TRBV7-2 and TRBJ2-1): GAGVSQSPSNKVTEKGKDVELRCDPISGHTALYWYRQSLGQGLEFLIYFQGNSAPDKSGLPSDRFSAERTGGSVSTLTIQRTQQEDSAVYLCASSPKRPKQFFGPGTRLTVL.

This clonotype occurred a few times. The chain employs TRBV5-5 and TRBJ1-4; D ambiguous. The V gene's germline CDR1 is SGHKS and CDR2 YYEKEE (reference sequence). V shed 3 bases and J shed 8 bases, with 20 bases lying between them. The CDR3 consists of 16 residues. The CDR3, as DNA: TGTGCCAGCAGCTCCCATGAGCGTGGGTGGACGGAAAAACTGTTTTTT. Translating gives CASSSHERGWTEKLFF. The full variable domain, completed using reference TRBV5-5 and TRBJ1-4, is DAGVTQSPTHLIKTRGQQVTLRCSPISGHKSVSWYQQVLGQGPQFIFQYYEKEERGRGNFPDRFSARQFPNYSSELNVNALLLGDSALYLCASSSHERGWTEKLFFGSGTQLSVL.

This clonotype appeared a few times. The CDR3 nucleotides read TGTGCCAGCAGTGGAAATCGCGGTCGGGACTATGGCTACACCTTC. Translation gives CASSGNRGRDYGYTF. This sequence joins TRBV25-1 and TRBJ1-2; no clear D. Trimming removed 4 bases from V and 3 bases from J, with 15 bases in between. The CDR3 has 15 residues. Germline V gives CDR1 MGHDK, CDR2 SYGVNS.

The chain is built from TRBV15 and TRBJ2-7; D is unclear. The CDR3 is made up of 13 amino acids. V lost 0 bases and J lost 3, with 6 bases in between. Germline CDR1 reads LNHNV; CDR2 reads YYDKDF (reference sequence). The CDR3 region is CATSRDSGYEQYF. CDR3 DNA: TGTGCCACCAGCAGAGATAGTGGCTACGAGCAGTACTTC.

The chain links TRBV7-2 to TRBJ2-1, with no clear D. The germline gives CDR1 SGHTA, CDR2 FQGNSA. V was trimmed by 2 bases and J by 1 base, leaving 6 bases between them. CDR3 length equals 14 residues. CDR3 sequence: CASSLLQSYNEQFF. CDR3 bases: TGTGCCAGCAGCTTATTACAGTCCTACAATGAGCAGTTCTTC. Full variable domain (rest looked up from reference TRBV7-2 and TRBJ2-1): GAGVSQSPSNKVTEKGKDVELRCDPISGHTALYWYRQSLGQGLEFLIYFQGNSAPDKSGLPSDRFSAERTGGSVSTLTIQRTQQEDSAVYLCASSLLQSYNEQFFGPGTRLTVL.

The CDR3 nucleotides read TGTGCCAGCAGCTTAGCCTCACAGCCTGAAGCTTTCTTT. Translating it yields CASSLASQPEAFF. The chain uses TRBV7-9 and TRBJ1-1; D remains ambiguous. CDR3 length: 13 amino acids. Trimming removed 0 bases from V and 6 bases from J, with 8 bases in between. Per the germline V gene, CDR1 is SEHNR and CDR2 is FQNEAQ (reference sequence).

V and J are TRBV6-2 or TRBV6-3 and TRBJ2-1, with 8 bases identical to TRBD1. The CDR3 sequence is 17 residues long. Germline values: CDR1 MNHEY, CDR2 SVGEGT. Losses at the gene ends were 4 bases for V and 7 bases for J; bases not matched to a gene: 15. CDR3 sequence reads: CASSFLWTGHNPNEQFF. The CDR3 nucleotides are TGTGCCAGCAGTTTCCTCTGGACAGGGCATAATCCGAATGAGCAGTTCTTC.

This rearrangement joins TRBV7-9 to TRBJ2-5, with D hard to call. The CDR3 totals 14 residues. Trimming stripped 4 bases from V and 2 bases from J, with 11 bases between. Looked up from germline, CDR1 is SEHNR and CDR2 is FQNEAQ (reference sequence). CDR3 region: CASSSRTDQETQYF. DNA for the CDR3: TGTGCCAGCAGCTCCAGGACGGATCAAGAGACCCAGTACTTC. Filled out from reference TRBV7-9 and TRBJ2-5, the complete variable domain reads DTGVSQNPRHKITKRGQNVTFRCDPISEHNRLYWYRQTLGQGPEFLTYFQNEAQLEKSRLLSDRFSAERPKGSFSTLEIQRTEQGDSAMYLCASSSRTDQETQYFGPGTRLLVL.